This entry is about one T cell receptor beta chain. The sample originates from a study of blood T cell repertoires in COVID-19. Study-wide background: Sample material is recorded as cDNA or gDNA derived from T cells, B-cell-depleted T cells, or PBMCs.

Sequencing used immunoSEQ multiplex PCR; TCRdb keeps in-frame clones, though not all of them. The sample shows around 160,000 clones, 70% to 90% of them seen only once. The origin of this receptor is a woman younger than 45 with acute COVID-19. Material for sequencing was PBMCs or T cells enriched from blood (not recorded which).

Here the CDR3 reads CAWSGLARTDTQYF. In nucleotides, the CDR3 is TGTGCCTGGAGCGGACTAGCTCGCACAGATACGCAGTATTTT. The rearrangement links TRBV30 to TRBJ2-3; 8 bases fit TRBD2. CDR3 length: 14 amino acids. With 3 bases clipped from V and 1 base from J, the junction kept 3 bases outside the gene matches. Looked up from germline, CDR1 is GTSNPN and CDR2 is SVGIG (reference sequence).